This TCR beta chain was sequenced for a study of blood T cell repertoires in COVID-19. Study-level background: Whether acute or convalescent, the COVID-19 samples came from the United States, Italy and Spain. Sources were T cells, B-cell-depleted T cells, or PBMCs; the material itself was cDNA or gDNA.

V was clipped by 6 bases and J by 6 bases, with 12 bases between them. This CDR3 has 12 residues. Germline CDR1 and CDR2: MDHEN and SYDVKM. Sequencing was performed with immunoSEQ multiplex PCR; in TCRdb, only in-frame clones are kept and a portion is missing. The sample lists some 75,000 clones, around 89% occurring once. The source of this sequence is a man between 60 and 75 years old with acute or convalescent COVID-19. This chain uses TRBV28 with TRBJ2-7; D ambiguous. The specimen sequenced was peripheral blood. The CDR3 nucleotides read TGTGCCAGCAGCACCCCCAGAAGCGAGCAGTACTTC. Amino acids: CASSTPRSEQYF.